The next 15 T cell receptor beta chains were all read from a single sample in a study of graft-versus-host responses after intestinal transplantation. Some clones are missing from TCRdb's copy, which holds only in-frame ones; the method was immunoSEQ multiplex PCR. Counted here are just under 55,000 clones, around 90% occurring once; the ten biggest clones make up 5% to 7%. Sample: PBMCs, taken 650 to 690 days after intestinal transplant. The receptors were sampled from a human patient who received an intestinal transplant, so some T cells may come from the graft donor.

This rearrangement joins TRBV30 to TRBJ1-2; D is undetermined. Trimming pared 2 bases from V and 5 bases from J, leaving 6 bases between. Per germline, CDR1 GTSNPN and CDR2 SVGIG (reference sequence). The CDR3 has 11 residues. This CDR3 is CAWSSAYGYTF. The CDR3 DNA follows: TGTGCCTGGAGTTCAGCGTATGGCTACACCTTC.

The chain has TRBV6-6 and TRBJ2-5, with D unresolved. The germline V and J ends were trimmed by 4 bases and 5 bases, with 8 bases remaining between them. CDR1 is MNHNY and CDR2 is SVGAGI in the germline V gene (reference sequence). This CDR3 contains 12 residues. CDR3 nucleotides: TGTGCCAGCAGTTTAGGTCAGGAGACCCAGTACTTC. It yields the protein CASSLGQETQYF.

V gene TRBV12-5 combines with J gene TRBJ2-5; 7 bases match TRBD2. Germline V CDR1 and CDR2: LGHNT, FRNRAP. The CDR3 covers 15 residues. Losses at the gene ends were 6 bases for V and 5 bases for J; bases not matched to a gene: 12. CDR3 amino acids: CASGFPGGGDETQYF. The CDR3 nucleotides are TGTGCTAGTGGGTTCCCCGGGGGAGGGGACGAGACCCAGTACTTC.

This clone qualifies as large. The chain has TRBV18 and TRBJ1-2; 7 bases are a match to TRBD1. The CDR3 is made up of 16 amino acids. Germline CDR1 is KGHSH and CDR2 is LQKENI. J lost 4 bases, V lost 4 bases, and 12 bases had no gene match. The CDR3, as DNA: TGTGCCAGCTCACTAGACTCCGGGACAGACTTCTATGGCTACACCTTC. Residues: CASSLDSGTDFYGYTF. Full variable domain (rest looked up from reference TRBV18 and TRBJ1-2): NAGVMQNPRHLVRRRGQEARLRCSPMKGHSHVYWYRQLPEEGLKFMVYLQKENIIDESGMPKERFSAEFPKEGPSILRIQQVVRGDSAAYFCASSLDSGTDFYGYTFGSGTRLTVV.

The CDR3 DNA reads as TGCAGTGCTAGAGATCTCCCTGGCTACACCTTC. This codes for CSARDLPGYTF. The chain combines TRBV20-1 with TRBJ1-2; no firm D call. Per the germline V gene, CDR1 is DFQATT and CDR2 is SNEGSKA (reference sequence). V lost 0 bases to trimming and J lost 7 bases, with 6 bases between them. This CDR3 has 11 amino acids.

This clone was observed once. DNA of the CDR3: TGTGCCAGTAGCAGGACAGGATCCTACGAGCAGTACTTC. The encoded protein is CASSRTGSYEQYF. The chain has TRBV19 and TRBJ2-7, with 7 bases that match TRBD1. The CDR3 consists of 13 residues. V lost 6 bases and J lost 1; bases outside the gene matches: 3. Germline V gene data show CDR1 as LNHDA and CDR2 as SQIVND (reference sequence).

The V gene is TRBV11-3, the J gene TRBJ2-1; possibly TRBD2 for D (7 bases). There are 14 residues in the CDR3. CDR1 is SGHNT and CDR2 is YENEEA in the germline V gene. The V and J ends lost 5 bases and 9 bases respectively, with 17 bases between them. CDR3 DNA: TGTGCCAGCAGCCAGCGGGACACATCCTTTGAGCAGTTCTTC. Its translation is CASSQRDTSFEQFF.

This chain joins TRBV20-1 and TRBJ2-5; D call uncertain. Germline CDR1 reads DFQATT; CDR2 reads SNEGSKA (reference sequence). This CDR3 has 11 amino acids. V gave up 5 bases and J gave up 4 bases, with 8 bases separating them. The CDR3 sequence: CSASVGETQYF. Written as DNA, the CDR3 is TGCAGTGCTTCTGTGGGAGAGACCCAGTACTTC.

This clone was detected once. The chain combines TRBV29-1 with TRBJ1-2; D is uncertain. Trimming took off 7 bases at V and 12 bases at J, with 21 bases between the two ends. Germline-derived CDR1 and CDR2 are SQVTM and ANQGSEA. There are 12 residues in the CDR3. DNA for the CDR3: TGCAGCGCCTCCGTCGGCAGAATTGGAAACACCTTC. It yields the protein CSASVGRIGNTF.

The gene calls are TRBV18 and TRBJ1-1, with D perhaps TRBD1 (5 bases). Germline-derived CDR1 and CDR2 are KGHSH and LQKENI. The CDR3 runs 15 residues. With 0 bases removed from V and 3 bases from J, the gap between germline ends came to 11 bases. CDR3: CASSPPGGRDTEAFF. CDR3 nucleotide sequence: TGTGCCAGCTCACCACCCGGGGGAAGGGACACTGAAGCTTTCTTT.

V usage is TRBV5-4 and J usage is TRBJ1-3; D unresolved. CDR3 length equals 14 residues. V was pared by 3 bases and J by 8 bases, with 15 bases between. Germline CDR1 is SGHNT and CDR2 is YYREEE (reference sequence). For the CDR3, the DNA is TGTGCCAGCAGCTCCCGAAACTACGGGGACACCATATATTTT. It specifies CASSSRNYGDTIYF.

The chain couples TRBV7-6 to TRBJ1-1, with D perhaps matching TRBD1 (5 bases). The germline V and J ends were trimmed by 10 bases and 0 bases, with 9 bases remaining between them. The germline V gene encodes CDR1 SGHVS and CDR2 FNYEAQ. CDR3 length: 12 amino acids. The CDR3 loop reads CATREMNTEAFF. DNA of the CDR3: TGTGCCACCAGGGAAATGAACACTGAAGCTTTCTTT.

The chain joins TRBV7-3 to TRBJ2-6; 7 nucleotides match TRBD2. CDR3 length: 15 residues. The V gene end was trimmed by 5 bases and the J gene end by 2 bases; junction bases not matched to a gene: 3. Germline V gives CDR1 SGHTA, CDR2 FQGTGA. CDR3 bases: TGTGCCAGCAGCGCTGCGGGGGCTGGGGCCAACGTCCTGACTTTC. Translation: CASSAAGAGANVLTF.

This chain uses TRBV7-9 with TRBJ1-3, with D possibly being TRBD1 (6 bases). The V end was cut by 4 bases, the J end by 4 bases, with 8 bases between. This CDR3 is 13 amino acids long. Germline lookup yields CDR1 SEHNR and CDR2 FQNEAQ (reference sequence). The CDR3 spells CASSSGAGNTIYF. Written as DNA, the CDR3 is TGTGCCAGCAGCTCAGGGGCAGGAAACACCATATATTTT. Full variable domain (missing parts from reference TRBV7-9 and TRBJ1-3): DTGVSQNPRHKITKRGQNVTFRCDPISEHNRLYWYRQTLGQGPEFLTYFQNEAQLEKSRLLSDRFSAERPKGSFSTLEIQRTEQGDSAMYLCASSSGAGNTIYFGEGSWLTVV.

This sequence joins TRBV6-4 and TRBJ1-6; D may be TRBD1 (6 bases). Trimming took 2 bases from V and 7 from J, leaving 15 bases between them. The germline V gene encodes CDR1 MRHNA and CDR2 SNTAGT. The CDR3 consists of 16 residues. The CDR3 DNA reads TGTGCCAGCAGTGACCGCCGAAGGGGGGAGAATTCACCCCTCCACTTT. It encodes CASSDRRRGENSPLHF.